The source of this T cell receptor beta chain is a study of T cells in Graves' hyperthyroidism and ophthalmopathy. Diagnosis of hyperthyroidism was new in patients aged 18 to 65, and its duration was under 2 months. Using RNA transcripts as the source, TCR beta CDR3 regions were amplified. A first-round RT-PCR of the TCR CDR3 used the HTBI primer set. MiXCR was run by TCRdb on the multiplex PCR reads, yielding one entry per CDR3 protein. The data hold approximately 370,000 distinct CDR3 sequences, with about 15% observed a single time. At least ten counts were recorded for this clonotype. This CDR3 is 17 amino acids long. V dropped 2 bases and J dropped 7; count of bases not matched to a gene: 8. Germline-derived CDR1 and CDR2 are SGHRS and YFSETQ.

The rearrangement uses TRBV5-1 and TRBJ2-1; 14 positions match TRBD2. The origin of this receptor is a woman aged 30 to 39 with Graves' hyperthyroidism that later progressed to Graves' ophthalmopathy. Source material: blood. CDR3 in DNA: TGCGCCAGCAGCTTTACGACTAGCGGGAGGGCCTTGAATGAGCAGTTCTTC. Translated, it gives CASSFTTSGRALNEQFF.